The 7 T cell receptor beta chains below were found in one sample sequenced in a study of blood T cell repertoires in COVID-19. Generated by immunoSEQ multiplex PCR, the TCRdb table keeps only in-frame clones and is missing some. The profile shows around 130,000 clones, 84% of them singletons. The sequenced material came from peripheral blood. Receptors were obtained from a woman over 75 with acute or convalescent COVID-19.

This chain joins TRBV18 and TRBJ2-2, with a possible D match to TRBD1 (6 bases). CDR3 length: 15 amino acids. The V gene's germline CDR1 is KGHSH and CDR2 LQKENI. V was cut by 5 bases and J by 0 bases, with 10 bases left in between. CDR3 in amino acids: CASSDRDTNTGELFF. CDR3 in DNA: TGTGCCAGCTCAGACCGGGACACGAACACCGGGGAGCTGTTTTTT.

This clone has just one count. The chain recombines TRBV11-2 with TRBJ2-2, with D perhaps TRBD2 (6 bases). V gave up 2 bases and J gave up 6 bases, with 16 bases separating them. CDR3 size: 16 residues. The germline gives CDR1 SGHAT, CDR2 FQNNGV. CDR3 protein: CASSLIARLVSGELFF. The CDR3 DNA sequence: TGTGCCAGCAGCTTAATCGCCAGACTAGTATCCGGGGAGCTGTTTTTT.

A remark on this clone: The sample holds other DNA sequences that translate to the same CDR3. The CDR3 region is CASSYAESSYNSPLHF. In nucleotides, the CDR3 is TGTGCCAGCAGTTACGCTGAGAGCTCCTATAATTCACCCCTCCACTTT. V gene TRBV6-5 combines with J gene TRBJ1-6; no firm D call. The germline V gene has CDR1 MNHEY and CDR2 SVGAGI. The CDR3 spans 16 residues. V lost 2 bases, J lost 0 bases, and 8 bases lay in between.

The V gene is TRBV9, the J gene TRBJ2-7, with 8 bases identical to TRBD1. Per the germline V gene, CDR1 is SGDLS and CDR2 is YYNGEE. The CDR3 consists of 15 residues. Trimming cost V 0 bases and J 3 bases; bases outside gene matches: 5. The CDR3 loop is CASSVDPGGGYEQYF. CDR3 bases: TGTGCCAGCAGCGTAGACCCAGGGGGCGGCTACGAGCAGTACTTC. The variable domain in full, with the rest retrieved from reference TRBV9 and TRBJ2-7, is DSGVTQTPKHLITATGQRVTLRCSPRSGDLSVYWYQQSLDQGLQFLIQYYNGEERAKGNILERFSAQQFPDLHSELNLSSLELGDSALYFCASSVDPGGGYEQYFGPGTRLTVT.

The gene calls are TRBV4-3 and TRBJ2-1, with D possibly being TRBD2 (5 bases). The CDR3 covers 16 residues. In germline, CDR1 is LGHNA, CDR2 YSLEER. Trimming took off 3 bases at V and 0 bases at J, with 12 bases between the two ends. The CDR3 reads CASSQSGILSYNEQFF. The CDR3 DNA sequence: TGCGCCAGCAGCCAGAGCGGCATCCTCTCCTACAATGAGCAGTTCTTC.

The count of this clone is one. This sequence joins TRBV19 and TRBJ1-5; the match to TRBD1 covers 10 bases. This CDR3 has 15 residues. Germline V gene data show CDR1 as LNHDA and CDR2 as SQIVND (reference sequence). The ends lost 4 bases at V and 6 bases at J; junction bases unmatched: 6. CDR3 sequence reads: CASSTGQGEIQPQHF. The CDR3 bases are TGTGCCAGTAGTACCGGACAGGGGGAAATTCAGCCCCAGCATTTT.

V gene TRBV18 combines with J gene TRBJ2-2; 7 bases are shared with TRBD1. The V and J ends lost 3 bases and 3 bases, in that order; junction bases with no gene match: 7. The germline gives CDR1 KGHSH, CDR2 LQKENI. The CDR3 is 16 amino acids. The CDR3 protein is CASSPPDRRYTGELFF. The CDR3 bases are TGTGCCAGCTCACCCCCGGACAGGCGTTACACCGGGGAGCTGTTTTTT. The variable domain in full, with the rest retrieved from reference TRBV18 and TRBJ2-2, is NAGVMQNPRHLVRRRGQEARLRCSPMKGHSHVYWYRQLPEEGLKFMVYLQKENIIDESGMPKERFSAEFPKEGPSILRIQQVVRGDSAAYFCASSPPDRRYTGELFFGEGSRLTVL.